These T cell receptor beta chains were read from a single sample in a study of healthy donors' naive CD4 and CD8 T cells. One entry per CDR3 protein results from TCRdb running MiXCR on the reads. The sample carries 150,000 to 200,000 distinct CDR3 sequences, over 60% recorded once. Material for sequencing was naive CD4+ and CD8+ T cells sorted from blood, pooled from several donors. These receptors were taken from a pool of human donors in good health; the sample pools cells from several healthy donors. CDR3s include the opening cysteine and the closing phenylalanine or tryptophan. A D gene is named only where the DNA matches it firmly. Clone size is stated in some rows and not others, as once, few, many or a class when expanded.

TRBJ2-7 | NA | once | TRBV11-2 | CASSSSRQGTIYEQYF | TGTGCCAGCAGTTCTAGTAGACAGGGGACTATCTACGAGCAGTACTTC
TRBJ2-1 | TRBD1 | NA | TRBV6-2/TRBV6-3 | CASSDRVSSSYNEQFF | TGTGCCAGCAGTGACAGGGTCTCGAGCTCCTACAATGAGCAGTTCTTC
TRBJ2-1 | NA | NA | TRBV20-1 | CSATQPAGGVNEQFF | TGCAGTGCCACCCAACCCGCCGGGGGTGTCAATGAGCAGTTCTTC
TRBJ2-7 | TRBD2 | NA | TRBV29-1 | CSVEGLAGQYEQYF | TGCAGCGTTGAGGGACTAGCGGGACAGTACGAGCAGTACTTC
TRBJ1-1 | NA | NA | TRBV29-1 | CSVGGLNTEAFF | TGCAGCGTTGGAGGTTTGAACACTGAAGCTTTCTTT
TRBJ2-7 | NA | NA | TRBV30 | CAWSFYYEQYF | TGTGCCTGGAGTTTCTACTACGAGCAGTACTTC
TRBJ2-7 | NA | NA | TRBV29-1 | CSALVPTYEQYF | TGCAGCGCCTTAGTGCCCACCTACGAGCAGTACTTC
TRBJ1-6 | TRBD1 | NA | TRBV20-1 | CSARTGVASPLHF | TGCAGTGCGAGAACAGGGGTCGCTTCACCCCTCCACTTT
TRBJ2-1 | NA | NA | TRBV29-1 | CSAGGPEQFF | TGCAGCGCCGGAGGGCCTGAGCAGTTCTTC
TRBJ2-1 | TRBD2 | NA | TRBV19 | CASSPRLAGVPEQFF | TGTGCCAGTAGCCCTCGACTAGCGGGAGTACCTGAGCAGTTCTTC
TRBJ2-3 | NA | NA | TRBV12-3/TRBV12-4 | CASSLDNTDTQYF | TGTGCCAGCAGTTTAGACAACACAGATACGCAGTATTTT
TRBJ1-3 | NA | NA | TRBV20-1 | CSARERGGNTIYF | TGCAGTGCTAGAGAACGGGGAGGAAACACCATATATTTT
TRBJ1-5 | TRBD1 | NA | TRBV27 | CASSTTGGSRQPQHF | TGTGCCAGCAGCACAACAGGGGGCTCCCGCCAGCCCCAGCATTTT
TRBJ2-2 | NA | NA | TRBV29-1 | CSVGTRTNTGELFF | TGCAGCGTCGGGACTCGTACGAACACCGGGGAGCTGTTTTTT
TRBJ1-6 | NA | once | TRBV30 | CAWSTRRMIYNSPLHF | TGTGCCTGGAGTACTAGACGGATGATCTATAATTCACCCCTCCACTTT
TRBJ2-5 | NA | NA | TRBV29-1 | CSVEILVQAQWAQYF | TGCAGCGTTGAAATCCTGGTCCAGGCCCAGTGGGCCCAGTACTTC
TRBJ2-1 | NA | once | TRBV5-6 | CASSLSDEQFF | TGTGCCAGCAGCTTGAGTGATGAGCAGTTCTTC
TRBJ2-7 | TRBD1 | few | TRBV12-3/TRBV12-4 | CASSAVGDSLYEQYF | TGTGCCAGCAGTGCGGTGGGGGACAGTCTCTACGAGCAGTACTTC
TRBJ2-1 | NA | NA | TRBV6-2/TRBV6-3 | CASSYSIKSSYNEQFF | TGTGCCAGCAGTTACTCGATTAAGAGCTCCTACAATGAGCAGTTCTTC
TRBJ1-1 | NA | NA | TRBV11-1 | CASSFGVLNTEAFF | TGTGCCAGCAGCTTTGGGGTACTGAACACTGAAGCTTTCTTT
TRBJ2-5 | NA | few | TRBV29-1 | CSVANSVETQYF | TGCAGCGTTGCAAACAGTGTGGAGACCCAGTACTTC
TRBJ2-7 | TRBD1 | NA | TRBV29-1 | CSVEGTGRYEQYF | TGCAGCGTTGAAGGGACAGGGAGGTACGAGCAGTACTTC
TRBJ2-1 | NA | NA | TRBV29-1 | CSGLGRPSYNEQFF | TGCAGCGGGCTAGGCAGGCCCTCCTACAATGAGCAGTTCTTC
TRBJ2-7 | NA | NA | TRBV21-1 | CASSKVRQGSYEQYF | TGTGCCAGCAGCAAAGTAAGGCAGGGGAGCTACGAGCAGTACTTC
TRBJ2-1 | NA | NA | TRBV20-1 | CSARVSAVEQFF | TGCAGTGCTAGAGTATCGGCAGTCGAGCAGTTCTTC
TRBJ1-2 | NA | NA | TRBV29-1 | CSVPMRVPDGYTF | TGCAGCGTCCCAATGAGGGTTCCGGATGGCTACACCTTC
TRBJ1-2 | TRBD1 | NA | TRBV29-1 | CSVETSTDRVYGYTF | TGCAGCGTTGAGACCTCGACCGACAGGGTCTATGGCTACACCTTC